This T cell receptor (beta chain) was observed in a study of tumor-infiltrating lymphocytes in primary liver carcinoma. As for the study in general: Sequencing of the samples generated roughly 3.65 to 7.5 million productive TCRbeta reads, with similar yields across tissue types.

This clonotype was picked up one time. Its antigen is as yet unknown. One junction end does not reproduce the germline sequence, and a read error may be involved. Co-extraction of both nucleic acids (RNA and DNA) used about 18-34 mg of unsorted bulk tissue. Over 80% of the cells were viable tumor cells in every tumor sample. TCR beta cDNA came from around 500 ng total RNA, primed with a constant-region primer. Three rounds of nested multiplex PCR with slightly modified ARM-PCR produced TCR beta libraries. Primers for the first two PCR rounds were TRBV1-TRBV30 forward primers and a C-beta reverse primer (about 9 cycles per round). In TCRdb, the multiplex PCR reads were re-called with MiXCR into one record per CDR3 protein. The data contain roughly 190,000 distinct CDR3 sequences, around four fifths of them singletons. CDR3 length: 13 residues. The V gene's germline CDR1 is MNHEY and CDR2 SVGAGI. Overall study findings and caveats: Presence in all five tumor regions was observed for only about 8-25% of top clones.

This sequence joins TRBV6-5 and TRBJ2-7, with D possibly matching TRBD2 (6 bases). The clonotype comes from a man aged 35 to 55 with primary liver carcinoma and hepatitis B virus infection. Sequenced material: tumor tissue from primary liver carcinoma. This CDR3 reads CTSNRLGGSEQYF. CDR3 DNA: TGTACCAGCAACCGACTGGGAGGCTCCGAGCAGTACTTC.